This T cell receptor beta chain was obtained from a study of cytomegalovirus exposure and HLA in healthy donors. Study-level results: It was reportedly the case that the classifier diagnosed cytomegalovirus status with high specificity and sensitivity. In vitro confirmation showed a few CMV-associated chains to be CMV antigen specific. In a later analysis, productive TCRs from donors in an Asian-associated ancestry cluster reportedly carried fewer N-insertions than the cohort mean.

This clone was observed a handful of times. Its specificity is unknown. The primer mix had 60 Vbeta and 13 Jbeta primers. Here immunoSEQ multiplex PCR was the method, and the copy in TCRdb shows in-frame clones only, minus some. Among about 130,000 clones, roughly four fifths were seen once, and the ten largest hold about 8.1%. There are 11 residues in the CDR3. V shed 7 bases and J shed 6 bases, with 7 bases lying between them. From germline, CDR1 is SNHLY and CDR2 FYNNEI. Sequencing was done on a sample of PBMCs. The sequence derives from a woman between 50 and 59 years old in good health and CMV-seropositive. This rearrangement joins TRBV2 to TRBJ2-1; the D is unclear. The CDR3 is CASNPFNEQFF. DNA of the CDR3: TGTGCCAGCAATCCGTTCAATGAGCAGTTCTTC. The full variable domain, rest sourced from reference TRBV2 and TRBJ2-1, is EPEVTQTPSHQVTQMGQEVILRCVPISNHLYFYWYRQILGQKVEFLVSFYNNEISEKSEIFDDQFSVERPDGSNFTLKIRSTKLEDSAMYFCASNPFNEQFFGPGTRLTVL.